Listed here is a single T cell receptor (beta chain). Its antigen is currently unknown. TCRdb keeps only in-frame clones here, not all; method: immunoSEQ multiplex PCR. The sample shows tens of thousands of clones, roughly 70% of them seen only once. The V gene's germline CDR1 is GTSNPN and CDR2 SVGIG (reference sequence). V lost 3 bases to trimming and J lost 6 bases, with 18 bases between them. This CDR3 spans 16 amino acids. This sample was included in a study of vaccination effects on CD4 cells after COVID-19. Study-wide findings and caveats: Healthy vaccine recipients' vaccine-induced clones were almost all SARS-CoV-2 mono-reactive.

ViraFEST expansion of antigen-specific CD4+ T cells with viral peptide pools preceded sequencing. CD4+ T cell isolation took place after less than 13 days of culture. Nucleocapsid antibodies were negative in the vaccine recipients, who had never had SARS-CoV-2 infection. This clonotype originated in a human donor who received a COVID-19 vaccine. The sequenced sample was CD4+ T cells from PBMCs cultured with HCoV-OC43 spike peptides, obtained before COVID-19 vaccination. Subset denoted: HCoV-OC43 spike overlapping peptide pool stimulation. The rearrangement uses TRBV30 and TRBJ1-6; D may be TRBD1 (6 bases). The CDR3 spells CAWRIMGGPINSPLHF. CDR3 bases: TGTGCCTGGAGAATTATGGGGGGCCCTATTAATTCACCCCTCCACTTT. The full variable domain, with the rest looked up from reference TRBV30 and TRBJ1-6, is SQTIHQWPATLVQPVGSPLSLECTVEGTSNPNLYWYRQAAGRGLQLLFYSVGIGQISSEVPQNLSASRPQDRQFILSSKKLLLSDSGFYLCAWRIMGGPINSPLHFGNGTRLTVT.